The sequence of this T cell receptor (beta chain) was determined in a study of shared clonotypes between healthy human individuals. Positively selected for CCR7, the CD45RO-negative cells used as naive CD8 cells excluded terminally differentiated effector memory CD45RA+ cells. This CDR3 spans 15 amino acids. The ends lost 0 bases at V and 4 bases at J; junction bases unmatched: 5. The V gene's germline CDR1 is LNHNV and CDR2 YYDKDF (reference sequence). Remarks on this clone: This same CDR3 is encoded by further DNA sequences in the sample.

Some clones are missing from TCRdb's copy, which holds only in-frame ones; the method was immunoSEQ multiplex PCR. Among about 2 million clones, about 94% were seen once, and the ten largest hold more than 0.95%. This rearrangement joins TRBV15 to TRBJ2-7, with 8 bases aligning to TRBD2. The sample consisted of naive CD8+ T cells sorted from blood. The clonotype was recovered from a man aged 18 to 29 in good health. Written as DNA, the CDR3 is TGTGCCACCAGCAGAGATACTAGCGGTTATTACGAGCAGTACTTC. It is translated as CATSRDTSGYYEQYF.